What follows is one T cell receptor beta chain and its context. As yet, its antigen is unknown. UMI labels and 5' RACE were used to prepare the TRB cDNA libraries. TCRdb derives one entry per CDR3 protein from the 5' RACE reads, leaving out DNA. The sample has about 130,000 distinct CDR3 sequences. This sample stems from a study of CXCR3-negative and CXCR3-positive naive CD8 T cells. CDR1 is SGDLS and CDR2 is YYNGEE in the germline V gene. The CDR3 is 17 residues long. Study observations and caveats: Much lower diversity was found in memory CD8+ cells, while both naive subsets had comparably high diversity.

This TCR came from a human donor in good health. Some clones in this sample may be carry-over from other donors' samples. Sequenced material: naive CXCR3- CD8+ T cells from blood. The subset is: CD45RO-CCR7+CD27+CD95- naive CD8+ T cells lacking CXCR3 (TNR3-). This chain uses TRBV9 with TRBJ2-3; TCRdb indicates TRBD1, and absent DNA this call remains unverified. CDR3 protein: CASSEGTELLTTDTQYF.